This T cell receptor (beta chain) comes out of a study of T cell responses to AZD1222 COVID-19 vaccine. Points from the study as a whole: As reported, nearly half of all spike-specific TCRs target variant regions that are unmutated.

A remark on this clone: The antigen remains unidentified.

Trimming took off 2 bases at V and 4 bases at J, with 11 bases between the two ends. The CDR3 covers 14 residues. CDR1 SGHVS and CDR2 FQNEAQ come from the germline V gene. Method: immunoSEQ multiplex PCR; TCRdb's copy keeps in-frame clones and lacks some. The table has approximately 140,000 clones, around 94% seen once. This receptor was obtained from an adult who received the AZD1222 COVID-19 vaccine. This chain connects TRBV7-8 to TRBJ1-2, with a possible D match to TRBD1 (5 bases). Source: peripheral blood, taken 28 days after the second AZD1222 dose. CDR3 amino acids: CASSLSRAGYGYTF. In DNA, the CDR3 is TGTGCCAGCAGCTTAAGCAGGGCAGGCTATGGCTACACCTTC. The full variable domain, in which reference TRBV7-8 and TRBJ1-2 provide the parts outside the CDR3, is GAGVSQSPRYKVAKRGQDVALRCDPISGHVSLFWYQQALGQGPEFLTYFQNEAQLDKSGLPSDRFFAERPEGSVSTLKIQRTQQEDSAVYLCASSLSRAGYGYTFGSGTRLTVV.